The next 15 T cell receptor beta chains were all read from a single sample in a study of identical twins. MiXCR, run by TCRdb on the 5' RACE reads, gives a single entry per CDR3 protein. Among about 520,000 distinct CDR3 sequences, less than 25% were seen once, and the ten largest hold around 1%. This sample also appeared in a second study, on T cells expressing NK-cell markers.

Sequencing was performed on CD4+ T cells sorted from blood. The receptor source for this set is a woman between 18 and 30 years old in good health.

This clonotype has more than one count but fewer than ten. CDR3 DNA: TGTGCCAGCAGTTCCATTCAGGGGGCTGGGACTGAAGCTTTCTTT. As protein: CASSSIQGAGTEAFF. The chain employs TRBV6-5 and TRBJ1-1; TRBD1 matches at 8 bases. Germline V gives CDR1 MNHEY, CDR2 SVGAGI. V gave up 4 bases and J gave up 5 bases; unmatched junction bases: 9. The CDR3 contains 15 residues.

This clonotype was seen a few times. V usage is TRBV13 and J usage is TRBJ2-1, with 7 bases aligning to TRBD2. CDR3 length: 15 residues. Germline V gene sequence: CDR1 PRHDT, CDR2 FYEKMQ (reference sequence). Unmatched junction bases numbered 3, after V lost 0 bases and J lost 4 bases. CDR3 in amino acids: CASSLGASGYNEQFF. In DNA, the CDR3 is TGTGCCAGCAGCTTAGGTGCTAGCGGTTACAATGAGCAGTTCTTC.

V and J are TRBV12-3 or TRBV12-4 and TRBJ2-5, with TRBD2 matching 8 bases. The V and J ends lost 3 bases and 6 bases, in that order; junction bases with no gene match: 9. This CDR3 region has 15 residues. The DNA of the CDR3 is TGTGCCAGCAGTTTTACGACGGGAGGGCCGAAGACCCAGTACTTC. The encoded protein is CASSFTTGGPKTQYF.

The chain links TRBV7-9 to TRBJ2-3; TRBD2 aligns across 7 bases. The V gene end was trimmed by 2 bases and the J gene end by 1 base; junction bases not matched to a gene: 3. Germline V gene sequence: CDR1 SEHNR, CDR2 FQNEAQ (reference sequence). This CDR3 comprises 15 residues. The CDR3: CASSLKLAGTDTQYF. The DNA for the CDR3 is TGTGCCAGCAGCTTAAAGCTAGCGGGCACAGATACGCAGTATTTT.

This clonotype showed up just a few times. The gene calls are TRBV20-1 and TRBJ2-5, with 9 bases matching TRBD1. CDR3 size: 17 residues. V dropped 6 bases and J dropped 1; count of bases not matched to a gene: 15. CDR1 is DFQATT, CDR2 SNEGSKA, per germline (reference sequence). DNA of the CDR3: TGCAGTGCCACTAAGGTGCGGACAGGGGTATCCCAAGAGACCCAGTACTTC. Translated: CSATKVRTGVSQETQYF.

J is TRBJ2-1 and V is TRBV12-3 or TRBV12-4, with D possibly being TRBD2 (6 bases). This CDR3 is built from 13 residues. The germline V and J ends were trimmed by 6 bases and 9 bases, with 15 bases remaining between them. The CDR3: CASRMTSTLEQFF. CDR3 nucleotide sequence: TGTGCCAGCAGAATGACTAGTACGCTTGAGCAGTTCTTC.

In its sample, this clonotype was seen a few times. V and J are TRBV6-5 and TRBJ2-7; D is uncertain. With 4 bases removed from V and 3 bases from J, the gap between germline ends came to 16 bases. This CDR3 comprises 15 residues. Germline CDR1 MNHEY, CDR2 SVGAGI. The CDR3 DNA reads as TGTGCCAGCAGTTTTCGCCCGGGCTACGGCTACGAGCAGTACTTC. Protein sequence: CASSFRPGYGYEQYF.

This clonotype has a handful of counts. This sequence joins TRBV6-1 and TRBJ2-3; 9 bases fit TRBD2. Germline values: CDR1 MNHNS, CDR2 SASEGT. The CDR3 spans 16 residues. V was clipped by 6 bases and J by 3 bases; unmatched bases: 10. The CDR3 loop is CASREAGGHMTDTQYF. CDR3 DNA: TGTGCCAGCAGGGAGGCGGGGGGGCATATGACAGATACGCAGTATTTT.

This clonotype was observed many times. This rearrangement joins TRBV15 to TRBJ2-5; TRBD1 might be the D (8 bases). Trimming took off 5 bases at V and 5 bases at J, with 12 bases between the two ends. The CDR3 length is 13 residues. Germline V gene sequence: CDR1 LNHNV, CDR2 YYDKDF (reference sequence). The CDR3 nucleotides read TGTGCCACCAGCGCACAGGGGGGGGAGACCCAGTACTTC. It translates to CATSAQGGETQYF.

This clonotype was seen a handful of times. The J gene is TRBJ2-3, the V gene TRBV12-3 or TRBV12-4, with D maybe TRBD2 (6 bases). V gave up 5 bases and J gave up 6 bases, with 21 bases separating them. The CDR3 is 16 amino acids. CDR3 bases: TGTGCCAGCAGTCCGCTCTGGCGGGGCCCCTCGGATACGCAGTATTTT. The encoded protein is CASSPLWRGPSDTQYF.

The rearrangement uses TRBV5-1 and TRBJ2-5; D uncertain. Germline V lookup: CDR1 SGHRS, CDR2 YFSETQ. The CDR3 runs 14 residues. V lost 1 base and J 1 base, leaving 8 bases between the germline ends. CDR3 nucleotides: TGCGCCAGCAGCTTGAGAGCCCTCCAAGAGACCCAGTACTTC. Its translation: CASSLRALQETQYF.

In its sample, this clonotype was seen a few times. The chain joins TRBV6-5 to TRBJ2-2; tentatively, D is TRBD2 (6 bases). The V gene lost 2 bases and the J gene lost 4 bases, with 8 bases spanning the gap. This CDR3 contains 14 residues. Per germline, CDR1 MNHEY and CDR2 SVGAGI. CDR3 bases: TGTGCCAGCAGTTACCGGAGGGGCACCGGGGAGCTGTTTTTT. This sequence encodes CASSYRRGTGELFF.

The chain employs TRBV12-3 or TRBV12-4 and TRBJ1-1; a possible D gene is TRBD1 (5 bases). The CDR3 runs to 14 residues. Deletions cut 1 base from V and 4 bases from J, with 10 bases between. CDR3 region: CASSLGPGLTEAFF. CDR3 in DNA: TGTGCCAGCAGTTTAGGTCCAGGGCTCACTGAAGCTTTCTTT.

This clonotype was seen more than once but under ten times. The CDR3 region is CASSYRSGRANNEQFF. In DNA form, the CDR3 reads TGTGCCAGCAGTTACCGAAGCGGGAGGGCCAATAATGAGCAGTTCTTC. The rearrangement links TRBV6-2 or TRBV6-3 to TRBJ2-1; TRBD2 aligns across 10 bases. Per germline, CDR1 MNHEY and CDR2 SVGEGT. The CDR3 covers 16 residues. The ends lost 2 bases at V and 7 bases at J; junction bases unmatched: 8.

This chain links TRBV7-8 with TRBJ1-2, with 7 bases fitting TRBD1. Losses at the gene ends were 4 bases for V and 5 bases for J; bases not matched to a gene: 10. CDR1 is SGHVS and CDR2 is FQNEAQ in the germline V gene. There are 15 residues in the CDR3. The CDR3 protein is CASSSWTGSTYGYTF. As DNA, the CDR3 is TGTGCCAGCAGCTCTTGGACAGGTTCGACGTATGGCTACACCTTC. The whole variable domain, filled in from reference TRBV7-8 and TRBJ1-2, reads GAGVSQSPRYKVAKRGQDVALRCDPISGHVSLFWYQQALGQGPEFLTYFQNEAQLDKSGLPSDRFFAERPEGSVSTLKIQRTQQEDSAVYLCASSSWTGSTYGYTFGSGTRLTVV.